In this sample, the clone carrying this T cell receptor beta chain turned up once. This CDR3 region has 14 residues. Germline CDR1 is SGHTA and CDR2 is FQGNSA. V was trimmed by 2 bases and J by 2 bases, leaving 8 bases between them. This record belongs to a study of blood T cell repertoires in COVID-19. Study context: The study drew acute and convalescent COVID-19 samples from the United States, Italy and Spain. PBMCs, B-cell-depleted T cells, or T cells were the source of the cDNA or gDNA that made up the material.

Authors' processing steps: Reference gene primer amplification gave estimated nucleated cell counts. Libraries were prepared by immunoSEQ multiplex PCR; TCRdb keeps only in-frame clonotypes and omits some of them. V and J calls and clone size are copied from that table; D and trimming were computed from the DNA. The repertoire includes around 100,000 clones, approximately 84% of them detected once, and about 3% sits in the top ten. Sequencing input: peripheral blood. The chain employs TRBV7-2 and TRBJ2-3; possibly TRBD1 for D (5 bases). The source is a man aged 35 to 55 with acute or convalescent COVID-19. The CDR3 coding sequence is TGTGCCAGCAGCTTAAGACAGACCACAGATACGCAGTATTTT. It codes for CASSLRQTTDTQYF.